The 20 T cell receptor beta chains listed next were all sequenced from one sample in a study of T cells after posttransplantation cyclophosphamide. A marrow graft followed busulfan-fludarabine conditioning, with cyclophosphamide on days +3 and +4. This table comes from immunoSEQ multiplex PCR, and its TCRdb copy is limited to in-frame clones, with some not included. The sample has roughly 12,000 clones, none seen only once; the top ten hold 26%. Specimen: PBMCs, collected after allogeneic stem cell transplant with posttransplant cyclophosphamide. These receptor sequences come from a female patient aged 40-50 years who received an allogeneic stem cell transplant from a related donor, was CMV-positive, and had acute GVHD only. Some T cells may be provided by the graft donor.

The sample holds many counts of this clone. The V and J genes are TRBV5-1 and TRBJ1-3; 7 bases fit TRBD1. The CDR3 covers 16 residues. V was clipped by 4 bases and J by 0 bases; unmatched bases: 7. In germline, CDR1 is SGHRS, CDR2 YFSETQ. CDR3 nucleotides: TGCGCCAGCAGCGTTACAGGGGCCTTCTCTGGAAACACCATATATTTT. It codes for CASSVTGAFSGNTIYF.

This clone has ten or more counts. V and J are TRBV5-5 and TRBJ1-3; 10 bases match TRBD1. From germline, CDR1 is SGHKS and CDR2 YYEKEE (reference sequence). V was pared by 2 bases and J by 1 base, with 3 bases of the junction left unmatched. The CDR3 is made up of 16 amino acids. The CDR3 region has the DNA TGTGCCAGCAGCTTTGGGACAGGGGCGTCTGGAAACACCATATATTTT. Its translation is CASSFGTGASGNTIYF.

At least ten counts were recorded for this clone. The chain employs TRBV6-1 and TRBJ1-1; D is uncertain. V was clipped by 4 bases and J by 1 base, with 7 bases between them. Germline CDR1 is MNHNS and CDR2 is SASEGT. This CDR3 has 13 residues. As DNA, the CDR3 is TGTGCCAGCAGTGTGTCAGAGAACACTGAAGCTTTCTTT. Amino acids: CASSVSENTEAFF.

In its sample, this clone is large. The CDR3 region is CAIGTSTDTQYF. In DNA, the CDR3 is TGTGCCATCGGGACAAGCACAGATACGCAGTATTTT. The chain combines TRBV10-3 with TRBJ2-3; D may be TRBD1 (6 bases). Germline V CDR1 and CDR2: ENHRY, SYGVKD. The V and J ends lost 8 bases and 0 bases respectively, with 6 bases between them. The CDR3 loop spans 12 amino acids.

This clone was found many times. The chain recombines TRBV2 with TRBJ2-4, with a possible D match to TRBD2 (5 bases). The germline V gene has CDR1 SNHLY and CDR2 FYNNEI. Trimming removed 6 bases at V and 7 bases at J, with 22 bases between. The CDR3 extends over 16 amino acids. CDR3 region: CASSSPRGGTRNIQYF. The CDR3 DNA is TGTGCCAGCAGCTCGCCAAGAGGAGGAACGAGGAACATTCAGTACTTC.

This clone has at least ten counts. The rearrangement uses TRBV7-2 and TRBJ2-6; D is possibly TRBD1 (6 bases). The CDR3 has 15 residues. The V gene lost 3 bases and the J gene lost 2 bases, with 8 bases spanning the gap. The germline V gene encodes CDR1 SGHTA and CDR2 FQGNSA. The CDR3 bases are TGTGCCAGCAGCTTTTGGGGGCCTGGGGCCAACGTCCTGACTTTC. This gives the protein CASSFWGPGANVLTF.

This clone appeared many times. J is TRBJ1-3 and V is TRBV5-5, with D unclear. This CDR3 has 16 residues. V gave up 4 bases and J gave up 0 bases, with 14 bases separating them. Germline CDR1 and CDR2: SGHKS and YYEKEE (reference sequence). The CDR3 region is CASSARGQYSGNTIYF. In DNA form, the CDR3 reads TGTGCCAGCAGCGCTCGAGGGCAGTACTCTGGAAACACCATATATTTT.

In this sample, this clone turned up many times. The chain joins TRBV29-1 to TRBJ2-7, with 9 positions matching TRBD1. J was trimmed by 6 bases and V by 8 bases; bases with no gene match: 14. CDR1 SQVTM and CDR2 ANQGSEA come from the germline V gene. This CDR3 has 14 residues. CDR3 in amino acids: CSRWRAGQGPEQYV. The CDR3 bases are TGCAGCCGTTGGAGGGCGGGACAGGGTCCCGAGCAGTACGTC.

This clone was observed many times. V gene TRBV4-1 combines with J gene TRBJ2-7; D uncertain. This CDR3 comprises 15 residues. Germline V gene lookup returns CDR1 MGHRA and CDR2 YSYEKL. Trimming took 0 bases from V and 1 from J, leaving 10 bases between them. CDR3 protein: CASSQDRTGSYEQYF. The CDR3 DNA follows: TGCGCCAGCAGCCAAGATCGCACGGGTTCCTACGAGCAGTACTTC.

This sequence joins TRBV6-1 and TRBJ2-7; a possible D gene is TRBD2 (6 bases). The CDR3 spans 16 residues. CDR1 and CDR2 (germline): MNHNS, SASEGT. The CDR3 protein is CASSELGGIVAYGQYV. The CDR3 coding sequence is TGTGCCAGCAGTGAATTGGGCGGGATAGTAGCCTACGGGCAGTACGTC.

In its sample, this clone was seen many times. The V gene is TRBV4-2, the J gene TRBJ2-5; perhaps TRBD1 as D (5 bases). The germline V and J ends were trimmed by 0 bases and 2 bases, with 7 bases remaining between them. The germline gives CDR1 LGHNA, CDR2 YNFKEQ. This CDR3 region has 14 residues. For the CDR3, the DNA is TGTGCCAGCAGCCAAGAGACAGTTCAAGAGACCCAGTACTTC. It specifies CASSQETVQETQYF.

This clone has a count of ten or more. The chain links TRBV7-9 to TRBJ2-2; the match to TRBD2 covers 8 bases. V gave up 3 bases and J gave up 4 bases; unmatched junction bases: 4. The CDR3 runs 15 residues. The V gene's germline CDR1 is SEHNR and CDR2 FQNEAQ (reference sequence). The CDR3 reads CASSFPSGSTGELFF. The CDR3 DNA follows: TGTGCCAGCAGCTTCCCTAGCGGGTCCACCGGGGAGCTGTTTTTT.

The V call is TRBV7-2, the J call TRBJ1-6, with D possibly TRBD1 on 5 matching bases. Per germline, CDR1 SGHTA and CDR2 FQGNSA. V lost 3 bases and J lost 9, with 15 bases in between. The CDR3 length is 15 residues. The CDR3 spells CASSFAIFQGSPLHF. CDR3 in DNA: TGTGCCAGCAGCTTCGCGATATTCCAGGGTTCACCCCTCCACTTT.

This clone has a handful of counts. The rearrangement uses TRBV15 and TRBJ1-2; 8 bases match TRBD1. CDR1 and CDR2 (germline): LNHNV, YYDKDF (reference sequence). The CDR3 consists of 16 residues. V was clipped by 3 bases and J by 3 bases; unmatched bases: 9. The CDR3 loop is CATSRGRTGSDYGYTF. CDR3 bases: TGTGCCACCAGCAGGGGTAGGACAGGGTCGGACTATGGCTACACCTTC.

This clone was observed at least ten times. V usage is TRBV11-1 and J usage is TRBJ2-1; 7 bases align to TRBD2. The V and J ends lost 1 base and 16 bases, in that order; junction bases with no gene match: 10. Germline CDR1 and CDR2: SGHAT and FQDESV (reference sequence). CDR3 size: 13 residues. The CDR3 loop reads CASSLVGGDSQFF. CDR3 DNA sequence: TGTGCCAGCAGCTTAGTGGGGGGGGACTCTCAATTCTTC.

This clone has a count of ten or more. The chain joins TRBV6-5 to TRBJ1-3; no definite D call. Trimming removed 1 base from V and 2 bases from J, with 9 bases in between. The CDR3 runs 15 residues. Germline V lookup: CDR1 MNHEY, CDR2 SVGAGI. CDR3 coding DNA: TGTGCCAGCAGTTACTTACTTGTCCCTGGAAACACCATATATTTT. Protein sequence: CASSYLLVPGNTIYF.

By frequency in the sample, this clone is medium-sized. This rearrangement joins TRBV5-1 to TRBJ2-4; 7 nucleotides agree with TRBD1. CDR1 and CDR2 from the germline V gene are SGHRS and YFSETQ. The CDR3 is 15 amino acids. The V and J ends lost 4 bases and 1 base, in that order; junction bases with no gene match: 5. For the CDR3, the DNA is TGCGCCAGCAGCGACGGGACAGCCGCCAAAAACATTCAGTACTTC. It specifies CASSDGTAAKNIQYF.

The CDR3 loop reads CASSATGYEQYF. In DNA form, the CDR3 reads TGTGCCAGCAGTGCGACAGGCTACGAGCAGTACTTC. V and J are TRBV6-1 and TRBJ2-5; perhaps TRBD1 as D (6 bases). Gene TRBJ2-7 matches the end of the DNA better, so the J call may be wrong. CDR1 is MNHNS, CDR2 SASEGT, per germline. There are 12 residues in the CDR3.

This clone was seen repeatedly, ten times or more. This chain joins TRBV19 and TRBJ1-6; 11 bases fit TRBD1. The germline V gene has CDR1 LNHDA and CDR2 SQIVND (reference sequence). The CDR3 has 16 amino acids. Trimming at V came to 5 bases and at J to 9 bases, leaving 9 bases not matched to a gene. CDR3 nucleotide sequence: TGTGCCAGTAGTCCGAGGCCGGGGACAGGGGGTTCACCCCTCCACTTT. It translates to CASSPRPGTGGSPLHF.

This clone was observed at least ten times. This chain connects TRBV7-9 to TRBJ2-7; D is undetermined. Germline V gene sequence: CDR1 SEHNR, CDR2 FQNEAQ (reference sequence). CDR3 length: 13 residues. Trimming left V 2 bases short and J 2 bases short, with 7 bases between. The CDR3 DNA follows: TGTGCCAGCAGCTTATCGTCAGCCTACGAGCAGTACTTC. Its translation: CASSLSSAYEQYF. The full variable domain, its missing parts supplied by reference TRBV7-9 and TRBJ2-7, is DTGVSQNPRHKITKRGQNVTFRCDPISEHNRLYWYRQTLGQGPEFLTYFQNEAQLEKSRLLSDRFSAERPKGSFSTLEIQRTEQGDSAMYLCASSLSSAYEQYFGPGTRLTVT.